Below are 32 T cell receptor beta chains sequenced from a single sample in a study of cytomegalovirus exposure and HLA in healthy donors. Primers included in the PCR were 60 Vbeta and 13 Jbeta primers. Sequenced by immunoSEQ multiplex PCR; TCRdb stores in-frame clones only, minus some. The data show roughly 100,000 clones, about two thirds seen once. What was sequenced was PBMCs. The receptor set was obtained from a boy under 18 in good health and CMV-seronegative.

V usage is TRBV6-6 and J usage is TRBJ2-1; the D gene is possibly TRBD2 (6 bases). This CDR3 comprises 11 residues. V was clipped by 5 bases and J by 15 bases, with 14 bases between them. Germline V gene lookup returns CDR1 MNHNY and CDR2 SVGAGI (reference sequence). The CDR3 bases are TGTGCCAGCAGTCCGGGGGACTGTGGGTTCTTC. This sequence encodes CASSPGDCGFF.

This clone was detected a few times. V is TRBV4-2 and J is TRBJ2-1; 10 bases match TRBD2. V shed 0 bases, J shed 2 bases, and the junction held 1 base outside the gene matches. CDR3 length equals 16 residues. Germline V gene data show CDR1 as LGHNA and CDR2 as YNFKEQ. CDR3 region: CASSQDGTSAYNEQFF. Written as DNA, the CDR3 is TGTGCCAGCAGCCAAGATGGGACTAGCGCCTACAATGAGCAGTTCTTC.

V usage is TRBV5-1 and J usage is TRBJ1-5; D is ambiguous. V shed 4 bases and J shed 6 bases, with 14 bases lying between them. The CDR3 sequence is 14 residues long. Germline V gene data show CDR1 as SGHRS and CDR2 as YFSETQ. The CDR3 sequence is CASSTSGAGQPQHF. The DNA of the CDR3 is TGCGCCAGCAGCACCTCAGGTGCGGGTCAGCCCCAGCATTTT.

Concerning this clone itself: A read error may account for a junction end that differs from germline. V usage is TRBV30 and J usage is TRBJ1-1; the D is unclear. Germline V lookup: CDR1 GTSNPN, CDR2 SVGIG (reference sequence). The CDR3 is 15 amino acids. The CDR3 loop is CAWSKEFMDSPWPFF. DNA of the CDR3: TGTGCCTGGAGCAAAGAATTCATGGACTCCCCGTGGCCCTTTTTT.

The CDR3, as DNA: TGTGCCATCAGTGGTTACTCTGGGGCCAACGTCCTGACTTTC. This translates into CAISGYSGANVLTF. This chain links TRBV10-3 with TRBJ2-6; no clear D. V lost 4 bases and J 0 bases, leaving 4 bases between the germline ends. The germline gives CDR1 ENHRY, CDR2 SYGVKD. This CDR3 is 14 amino acids long.

The V and J genes are TRBV5-1 and TRBJ1-3, with D possibly being TRBD1 (6 bases). The V and J ends lost 0 bases and 0 bases respectively, with 13 bases between them. Germline V lookup: CDR1 SGHRS, CDR2 YFSETQ. This CDR3 is 17 amino acids long. CDR3 sequence: CASSLGGLRDSGNTIYF. In DNA, the CDR3 is TGCGCCAGCAGCTTGGGGGGGCTTCGTGACTCTGGAAACACCATATATTTT.

V is TRBV27 and J is TRBJ2-1; tentatively, D is TRBD1 (6 bases). Germline CDR1 and CDR2: MNHEY and SMNVEV (reference sequence). Trimming took 5 bases from V and 5 from J, leaving 10 bases between them. This CDR3 has 13 residues. This CDR3 reads CASSDGQHNEQFF. The CDR3 DNA follows: TGTGCCAGCAGTGACGGACAGCACAATGAGCAGTTCTTC.

Judged by abundance, this clone is medium-sized (0.01 to 0.1%). The chain employs TRBV7-9 and TRBJ2-7; 9 nucleotides agree with TRBD2. Germline V CDR1 and CDR2: SEHNR, FQNEAQ (reference sequence). CDR3 length equals 14 residues. V dropped 6 bases and J dropped 3; count of bases not matched to a gene: 6. Written as DNA, the CDR3 is TGTGCCAGCAGACATGGTAGCGGGAGCTACGAGCAGTACTTC. Its translation is CASRHGSGSYEQYF.

The chain employs TRBV30 and TRBJ2-5, with unresolved D. The J call is doubtful: the DNA matches TRBJ2-7 better. The CDR3 is 13 amino acids. From germline, CDR1 is GTSNPN and CDR2 SVGIG (reference sequence). The CDR3 DNA reads TGTGCCTGGAGTGGAACAGTGGCCTACGAGCAGTACTTC. Translation gives CAWSGTVAYEQYF.

The chain carries TRBV5-1 and TRBJ2-1; 7 bases match TRBD2. The CDR3 sequence is 15 residues long. Germline V lookup: CDR1 SGHRS, CDR2 YFSETQ. Trimming cost V 0 bases and J 8 bases; bases outside gene matches: 8. This chain's CDR3 is CASSLGSGTWDEQFF. The CDR3 nucleotides read TGCGCCAGCAGCTTGGGAAGCGGGACCTGGGATGAGCAGTTCTTC.

The CDR3 protein is CASSSYRGSQPQHF. CDR3 DNA: TGTGCCAGCAGCAGTTACAGGGGGAGTCAGCCCCAGCATTTT. V is TRBV6-6 and J is TRBJ1-5; 8 bases line up with TRBD1. V lost 6 bases, J lost 6 bases, and 7 bases stayed unmatched. CDR1 is MNHNY, CDR2 SVGAGI, per germline (reference sequence). This CDR3 spans 14 amino acids.

The genes are TRBV11-2 and TRBJ1-1; D perhaps matches TRBD1 (5 bases). Trimming left V 5 bases short and J 4 bases short, with 17 bases between. Looked up from germline, CDR1 is SGHAT and CDR2 is FQNNGV. This CDR3 region has 15 residues. The CDR3 region is CASSPLNLGGTEAFF. CDR3 DNA: TGTGCCAGCAGCCCTCTCAATCTCGGGGGCACTGAAGCTTTCTTT.

CDR3 sequence (DNA): TGTGCCAGCAGTCCACTCACAGGGGGAGTTAATTCACCCCTCCACTTT. Its protein product is CASSPLTGGVNSPLHF. The genes are TRBV28 and TRBJ1-6, with TRBD1 identical over 8 bases. The trim removed 5 bases at V and 6 bases at J, leaving 9 bases unmatched. Germline CDR1 and CDR2: MDHEN and SYDVKM. The CDR3 sequence is 16 residues long.

V usage is TRBV28 and J usage is TRBJ2-7; D possibly corresponds to TRBD2 (6 bases). The CDR3 loop spans 15 amino acids. Germline V gene data show CDR1 as MDHEN and CDR2 as SYDVKM. The ends were cut back, 10 bases at V and 3 bases at J, with 22 bases in the middle. The CDR3 loop is CAIVAGSRDRYEQYF. In DNA form, the CDR3 reads TGTGCCATCGTGGCCGGATCGCGGGATCGCTACGAGCAGTACTTC.

This clone has only a few counts. The chain links TRBV27 to TRBJ1-5; 8 bases are shared with TRBD1. CDR1 MNHEY and CDR2 SMNVEV come from the germline V gene (reference sequence). Unmatched junction bases numbered 10, after V lost 6 bases and J lost 3 bases. The CDR3 consists of 16 residues. The CDR3 nucleotides are TGTGCCAGCAGCCCTTGGGGACAGGTCTTCAATCAGCCCCAGCATTTT. Translating gives CASSPWGQVFNQPQHF.

The chain has TRBV5-1 and TRBJ2-3, with D unresolved. Germline CDR1 reads SGHRS; CDR2 reads YFSETQ. Between the trimmed V and J ends, which lost 0 bases and 0 bases, there was a span of 8 bases. This CDR3 is built from 15 residues. The chain's CDR3 is CASSLGARSTDTQYF. Written as DNA, the CDR3 is TGCGCCAGCAGCTTGGGGGCCAGGAGCACAGATACGCAGTATTTT.

The gene calls are TRBV7-9 and TRBJ1-5; 10 nucleotides match TRBD1. The CDR3 spans 18 residues. J lost 3 bases, V lost 5 bases, and 13 bases had no gene match. Germline-derived CDR1 and CDR2 are SEHNR and FQNEAQ (reference sequence). CDR3 DNA sequence: TGTGCCAGCAGCCCGTTGCGGACAGGGGGGAGGATCAATCAGCCCCAGCATTTT. Its protein is CASSPLRTGGRINQPQHF.

The genes are TRBV6-6 and TRBJ1-2; 8 nucleotides line up with TRBD1. CDR3 length: 15 residues. The germline CDR1 and CDR2 sequences are MNHNY and SVGAGI (reference sequence). V lost 6 bases to trimming and J lost 3 bases; unmatched junction nucleotides: 9. The CDR3 coding sequence is TGTGCCAGCAGGGTAGACAGGGGTTGGGACTATGGCTACACCTTC. This codes for CASRVDRGWDYGYTF.

V and J are TRBV9 and TRBJ2-7; 8 bases align to TRBD2. Germline trimming cut 2 bases from V and 2 bases from J; bases unmatched to any gene: 6. Germline CDR1 SGDLS, CDR2 YYNGEE. CDR3 length equals 15 residues. CDR3 DNA sequence: TGTGCCAGCAGCGTCGGAGCGGGGGCACCCTACGAGCAGTACTTC. It specifies CASSVGAGAPYEQYF.

V is TRBV7-9 and J is TRBJ2-1, with D perhaps TRBD1 (7 bases). CDR3 length equals 19 residues. V was cut by 1 base and J by 4 bases, with 23 bases left in between. CDR1 and CDR2 (germline): SEHNR, FQNEAQ (reference sequence). CDR3 sequence: CASSLDYSPAGTVYNEQFF. The CDR3 nucleotides are TGTGCCAGCAGCTTAGATTACTCGCCGGCGGGGACAGTGTACAATGAGCAGTTCTTC.

The chain joins TRBV7-9 to TRBJ2-1; no clear D gene. This CDR3 has 13 residues. V was shortened by 0 bases and J by 7 bases, with 7 bases between the two germline ends. Germline V lookup: CDR1 SEHNR, CDR2 FQNEAQ (reference sequence). Here the CDR3 DNA reads TGTGCCAGCAGCTTAGCGCGAGGTAATGAGCAGTTCTTC. Its translation: CASSLARGNEQFF.

The chain links TRBV6-5 to TRBJ2-5, with D possibly TRBD2 on 5 matching bases. V gave up 8 bases and J gave up 5 bases, with 9 bases separating them. Germline V gives CDR1 MNHEY, CDR2 SVGAGI. The CDR3 spans 11 residues. CDR3 in amino acids: CASASRETQYF. The CDR3 DNA follows: TGTGCCAGCGCTAGCAGGGAGACCCAGTACTTC.

This clone was recorded a few times. The chain uses TRBV7-9 and TRBJ1-1, with D unclear. Germline lookup yields CDR1 SEHNR and CDR2 FQNEAQ (reference sequence). Trimming removed 4 bases from V and 5 bases from J, with 14 bases in between. This CDR3 has 14 amino acids. CDR3 protein: CASSSTVSGTEAFF. Here the CDR3 DNA reads TGTGCCAGCAGCTCTACGGTCTCGGGGACTGAAGCTTTCTTT.

The rearrangement joins TRBV6-6 to TRBJ2-1; D call uncertain. There are 12 residues in the CDR3. Germline V gives CDR1 MNHNY, CDR2 SVGAGI (reference sequence). V lost 3 bases and J lost 8, with 8 bases in between. The CDR3, as DNA: TGTGCCAGCAGTTATCGAACGGATGAGCAGTTCTTC. Encoded protein: CASSYRTDEQFF.

The chain combines TRBV27 with TRBJ2-5, with TRBD2 identical over 14 bases. V shed 6 bases, J shed 6 bases, and the junction held 6 bases outside the gene matches. The germline CDR1 and CDR2 sequences are MNHEY and SMNVEV (reference sequence). This CDR3 spans 15 amino acids. CDR3 amino acids: CASSPGTSGGKTQYF. Here the CDR3 DNA reads TGTGCCAGCAGCCCCGGGACTAGCGGGGGAAAGACCCAGTACTTC.

The chain combines TRBV10-3 with TRBJ1-4; tentatively, D is TRBD1 (6 bases). Trimming cost V 0 bases and J 10 bases, with 12 bases left between them. Germline V gene data show CDR1 as ENHRY and CDR2 as SYGVKD. The CDR3 is made up of 14 amino acids. CDR3 sequence (DNA): TGTGCCATCAGTGAGTCACACTCAGGGGCAAAACTGTTTTTT. It translates to CAISESHSGAKLFF.

This chain links TRBV5-6 with TRBJ2-4, with D unresolved. Trimming left V 2 bases short and J 0 bases short, with 9 bases between. CDR1 and CDR2 from the germline V gene are SGHDT and YYEEEE. This CDR3 spans 15 amino acids. In nucleotides, the CDR3 is TGTGCCAGCAGCTTCGGCGGATTAGCCAAAAACATTCAGTACTTC. Protein sequence: CASSFGGLAKNIQYF.

The chain couples TRBV4-1 to TRBJ1-1; maybe TRBD1 (5 bases). Germline V gene data show CDR1 as MGHRA and CDR2 as YSYEKL. There are 13 residues in the CDR3. Trimming cost V 2 bases and J 7 bases, with 11 bases left between them. Here the CDR3 DNA reads TGCGCCAGCAGCCAATCCGGGGGGGGTGAAGCTTTCTTT. Translating gives CASSQSGGGEAFF.

This chain's CDR3 is CASSPQGDRDTEAFF. The CDR3 DNA follows: TGTGCCAGCAGCCCACAGGGTGATCGGGACACTGAAGCTTTCTTT. This chain uses TRBV28 with TRBJ1-1, with TRBD1 as a possible D gene (6 bases). V lost 6 bases to trimming and J lost 3 bases, with 17 bases between them. Germline CDR1 reads MDHEN; CDR2 reads SYDVKM. CDR3 size: 15 residues.

The chain recombines TRBV13 with TRBJ1-2, with 7 bases lining up with TRBD1. Germline V gives CDR1 PRHDT, CDR2 FYEKMQ (reference sequence). CDR3 length equals 17 residues. Unmatched junction bases numbered 14, after V lost 0 bases and J lost 7 bases. DNA of the CDR3: TGTGCCAGCAGCTTAGGGCGGGGCGGGACAGAGGCTGTTGGCTACACCTTC. This gives the protein CASSLGRGGTEAVGYTF.

The chain is built from TRBV29-1 and TRBJ1-2, with 8 bases identical to TRBD1. The V gene end was trimmed by 5 bases and the J gene end by 0 bases; junction bases not matched to a gene: 11. The CDR3 consists of 16 residues. Germline V CDR1 and CDR2: SQVTM, ANQGSEA. The CDR3 DNA reads as TGCAGCGTTTCTAAGTGGACAGGGCCCTCTAACTATGGCTACACCTTC. Translating gives CSVSKWTGPSNYGYTF.

The genes are TRBV5-4 and TRBJ1-1; tentatively, D is TRBD1 (5 bases). This CDR3 contains 16 residues. Trimming left V 0 bases short and J 0 bases short, with 12 bases between. In germline, CDR1 is SGHNT, CDR2 YYREEE (reference sequence). The CDR3 nucleotides are TGTGCCAGCAGCTTGGTCAGGGAGGTCATGAACACTGAAGCTTTCTTT. It is translated as CASSLVREVMNTEAFF.